This paragraph reports one TCR beta chain. The entry originates in a study of blood T cell repertoires in COVID-19. Across the study: Spain, Italy and the United States supplied samples that represented acute and convalescent COVID-19. Sources were T cells, B-cell-depleted T cells, or PBMCs; the material itself was cDNA or gDNA.

Data came from immunoSEQ multiplex PCR; TCRdb stores just in-frame clones and leaves some out. The sample has 350,000 to 500,000 clones, around nine tenths seen once; the top ten hold 1.4% to 1.5%. V dropped 3 bases and J dropped 3 bases, with 19 bases sitting between them. Germline assignment: CDR1 DFQATT and CDR2 SNEGSKA (reference sequence). This CDR3 region has 16 residues. The age range of participants was 18 to 89 years, with residence in about two dozen US areas. Participants had their cohort set by participant-reported clinical history. Sequencing input: PBMCs or T cells enriched from blood (not recorded which). The chain joins TRBV20-1 to TRBJ2-3; perhaps TRBD2 as D (6 bases). The sequence derives from a woman in her late teens or twenties who had been exposed to COVID-19. The CDR3 loop is CSASRMGGDRTDTQYF. CDR3 nucleotides: TGCAGTGCTAGTCGCATGGGGGGTGATAGGACAGATACGCAGTATTTT.